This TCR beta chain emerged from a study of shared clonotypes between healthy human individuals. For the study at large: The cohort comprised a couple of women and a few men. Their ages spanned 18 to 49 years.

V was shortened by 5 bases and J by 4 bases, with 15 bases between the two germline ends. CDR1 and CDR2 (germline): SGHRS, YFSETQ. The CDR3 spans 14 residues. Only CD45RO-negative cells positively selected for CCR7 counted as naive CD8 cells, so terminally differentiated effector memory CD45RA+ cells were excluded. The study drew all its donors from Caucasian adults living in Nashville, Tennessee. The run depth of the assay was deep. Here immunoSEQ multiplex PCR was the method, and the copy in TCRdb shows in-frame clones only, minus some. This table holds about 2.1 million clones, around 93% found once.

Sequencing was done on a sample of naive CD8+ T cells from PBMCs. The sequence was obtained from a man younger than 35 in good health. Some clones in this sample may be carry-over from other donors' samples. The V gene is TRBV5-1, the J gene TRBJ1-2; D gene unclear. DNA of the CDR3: TGCGCCAGCAGACCGGACGGGATTTTCTATGGCTACACCTTC. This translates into CASRPDGIFYGYTF.